The clone carrying this T cell receptor beta chain came up many times. Antigen: not known. Carried by each TCR cDNA molecule was a unique molecular identifier. TCRdb re-called the 5' RACE reads through MiXCR, storing one row per CDR3 protein. The sample lists 50,000 or so distinct CDR3 sequences; approximately 10% were seen once. This CDR3 region has 14 residues. V dropped 4 bases and J dropped 8 bases, with 15 bases sitting between them. The germline V gene has CDR1 SGHVS and CDR2 FQNEAQ. This specimen belongs to a study of spatial heterogeneity in lung cancer. Study-level findings and limits: In blood, ubiquitous expanded tumor TCRs appeared more at resection than follow-up.

The sample's time point: blood at routine non-recurrence follow-up after resection. Researchers sequenced whole RNA taken from tumor, nontumor lung or frozen PBMC without sorting. Here the sequenced sample was PBMCs, taken at follow-up. The chain carries TRBV7-8 and TRBJ2-4; the D gene could be TRBD1 or TRBD2 (6 bases each). The sequence derives from a male donor with early-stage non-small cell lung cancer. This CDR3 is CASSSTYREDIQYF. CDR3 DNA: TGTGCCAGCAGCTCTACTTACAGGGAGGACATTCAGTACTTC.